The next 23 T cell receptor beta chains were all read from a single sample in a study of cytomegalovirus exposure and HLA in healthy donors. The PCR had 60 Vbeta and 13 Jbeta primers. TCRdb's table, derived via immunoSEQ multiplex PCR, lists solely in-frame clones and lacks some. The sample records 160,000 or so clones, 60% to 85% being singletons. The sequenced sample was PBMCs. The receptors originated from a woman in her 40s in good health and CMV-seronegative.

The chain couples TRBV28 to TRBJ1-6; 10 bases align to TRBD1. Germline V gene sequence: CDR1 MDHEN, CDR2 SYDVKM. Unmatched junction bases numbered 2, after V lost 3 bases and J lost 6 bases. The CDR3 sequence is 15 residues long. The CDR3 reads CASSFGTGVNSPLHF. CDR3 bases: TGTGCCAGCAGTTTTGGGACAGGGGTTAATTCACCCCTCCACTTT.

The chain joins TRBV5-4 to TRBJ2-7; D unclear. CDR1 and CDR2 from the germline V gene are SGHNT and YYREEE (reference sequence). Trimming stripped 3 bases from V and 2 bases from J, with 12 bases between. The CDR3 covers 14 residues. The CDR3 DNA follows: TGTGCCAGCAGCTCTGCGGTATCTCCCTACGAGCAGTACTTC. It encodes CASSSAVSPYEQYF.

Comments on this clone: This same CDR3 is encoded by further DNA sequences in the sample. This chain connects TRBV27 to TRBJ2-7, with 9 bases that match TRBD1. The length of the CDR3 is 16 residues. J was trimmed by 0 bases and V by 5 bases; bases with no gene match: 8. Germline V gene data show CDR1 as MNHEY and CDR2 as SMNVEV (reference sequence). CDR3 sequence (DNA): TGTGCCAGCAGTGGACGTAAGGGACAGGGCTCCTACGAGCAGTACTTC. This translates into CASSGRKGQGSYEQYF.

V gene TRBV5-1 combines with J gene TRBJ2-7; tentatively, D is TRBD2 (5 bases). The germline CDR1 and CDR2 sequences are SGHRS and YFSETQ. The CDR3 consists of 15 residues. Trimming pared 4 bases from V and 6 bases from J, leaving 20 bases between. CDR3 sequence reads: CASSHASGIQAEQYF. CDR3 sequence (DNA): TGCGCCAGCAGCCACGCCTCGGGGATTCAGGCCGAGCAGTACTTC.

V gene TRBV29-1 combines with J gene TRBJ2-7; 8 nucleotides match TRBD1. The CDR3 is 12 residues long. Germline CDR1 is SQVTM and CDR2 is ANQGSEA. Trimming removed 6 bases from V and 6 bases from J; junction bases left unmatched: 7. The CDR3 sequence: CSVRGPGGEQYF. In DNA form, the CDR3 reads TGCAGCGTCAGGGGGCCGGGTGGCGAGCAGTACTTC.

The chain couples TRBV10-2 to TRBJ2-2, with 7 nucleotides matching TRBD2. This CDR3 is built from 15 residues. V was pared by 7 bases and J by 5 bases, with 10 bases of the junction left unmatched. Germline V CDR1 and CDR2: WSHSY, SAAADI. The CDR3, as DNA: TGCGCCAGCACGAGGGTACCTAGCGGTACCGGGGAGCTGTTTTTT. Translating gives CASTRVPSGTGELFF.

This clone was recorded only once. This chain links TRBV2 with TRBJ2-1; 9 positions match TRBD1. This CDR3 spans 16 amino acids. Germline-derived CDR1 and CDR2 are SNHLY and FYNNEI. Trimming took 6 bases from V and 8 from J; bases not matched to a gene: 14. In DNA form, the CDR3 reads TGTGCCAGCAGGGACGATGGACAGGGGCCTTGGCATGAGCAGTTCTTC. It codes for CASRDDGQGPWHEQFF.

The chain combines TRBV19 with TRBJ1-2; 7 bases are a match to TRBD1. Trimming took 6 bases from V and 3 from J; bases not matched to a gene: 16. The CDR3 is 17 amino acids. Germline-derived CDR1 and CDR2 are LNHDA and SQIVND (reference sequence). The CDR3 is CASSSPPGQLLHYGYTF. CDR3 DNA sequence: TGTGCCAGTAGCTCCCCACCGGGACAGCTCCTTCACTATGGCTACACCTTC. Looking up the rest from reference TRBV19 and TRBJ1-2 gives the full variable domain: DGGITQSPKYLFRKEGQNVTLSCEQNLNHDAMYWYRQDPGQGLRLIYYSQIVNDFQKGDIAEGYSVSREKKESFPLTVTSAQKNPTAFYLCASSSPPGQLLHYGYTFGSGTRLTVV.

The J gene is TRBJ1-1, the V gene TRBV7-9; D is undetermined. V was cut by 6 bases and J by 1 base, with 12 bases left in between. The germline V gene has CDR1 SEHNR and CDR2 FQNEAQ (reference sequence). The CDR3 has 14 amino acids. The DNA of the CDR3 is TGTGCCAGCAGTCCTGAAGAGGGGAACACTGAAGCTTTCTTT. Encoded protein: CASSPEEGNTEAFF.

The V gene is TRBV28, the J gene TRBJ2-1; 9 nucleotides agree with TRBD1. The CDR3 is made up of 18 amino acids. Germline values: CDR1 MDHEN, CDR2 SYDVKM. The V gene end was trimmed by 2 bases and the J gene end by 3 bases; junction bases not matched to a gene: 11. Written as DNA, the CDR3 is TGTGCCAGCAGTTTAGGGGAATTTCCGGGACAGGGCTACAATGAGCAGTTCTTC. Translated, it gives CASSLGEFPGQGYNEQFF.

This chain connects TRBV5-1 to TRBJ2-2; 9 bases align to TRBD1. With 3 bases clipped from V and 7 bases from J, the junction kept 7 bases outside the gene matches. Germline CDR1 and CDR2: SGHRS and YFSETQ. The CDR3 consists of 15 residues. The CDR3 loop is CASSWWTGVVGELFF. CDR3 bases: TGCGCCAGCAGCTGGTGGACAGGGGTGGTCGGGGAGCTGTTTTTT.

The chain recombines TRBV7-8 with TRBJ2-3; 9 bases map to TRBD1. The CDR3 sequence is 13 residues long. CDR1 is SGHVS and CDR2 is FQNEAQ in the germline V gene. V shed 5 bases, J shed 8 bases, and the junction held 5 bases outside the gene matches. The chain's CDR3 is CASSPDRGRTQYF. Here the CDR3 DNA reads TGTGCCAGCAGCCCGGACAGGGGTCGTACGCAGTATTTT.

Only a few counts were recorded for this clone. The rearrangement links TRBV6-1 to TRBJ1-1, with unresolved D. The CDR3 sequence is 13 residues long. The germline V gene encodes CDR1 MNHNS and CDR2 SASEGT. The V and J ends lost 6 bases and 1 base respectively, with 9 bases between them. The CDR3 sequence: CASSLRSNTEAFF. The CDR3 DNA sequence: TGTGCCAGCAGCCTGCGTTCGAACACTGAAGCTTTCTTT.

The rearrangement uses TRBV2 and TRBJ2-1; D is unclear. V dropped 6 bases and J dropped 6 bases, with 12 bases sitting between them. The CDR3 is 13 amino acids. In germline, CDR1 is SNHLY, CDR2 FYNNEI. Here the CDR3 DNA reads TGTGCCAGCAGGGAACAGACTGTCAATGAGCAGTTCTTC. Encoded protein: CASREQTVNEQFF.

The CDR3 nucleotides are TGCGCCAGCAAAGACGGGGTTGGCAATGAGCAGTTCTTC. Protein: CASKDGVGNEQFF. This sequence joins TRBV10-2 and TRBJ2-1, with D perhaps matching TRBD2 (5 bases). CDR3 size: 13 residues. Germline lookup yields CDR1 WSHSY and CDR2 SAAADI. V was pared by 7 bases and J by 6 bases, with 13 bases between.

This sequence joins TRBV14 and TRBJ2-5, with TRBD1 matching 7 bases. CDR3 size: 15 residues. With V trimmed by 4 bases and J by 4 bases, 9 bases remained unmatched. Germline V gene lookup returns CDR1 SGHDN and CDR2 FVKESK. The CDR3 coding sequence is TGTGCCAGCAGCCCCGGGACAGCGGTTGGAGAGACCCAGTACTTC. This encodes CASSPGTAVGETQYF.

CDR3 DNA sequence: TGCGCCAGCAGCACCGACAGCGTCTCTGGAAACACCATATATTTT. Its protein product is CASSTDSVSGNTIYF. This chain joins TRBV5-1 and TRBJ1-3; the D gene is possibly TRBD1 (5 bases). Germline values: CDR1 SGHRS, CDR2 YFSETQ. The CDR3 spans 15 residues. Trimming took off 4 bases at V and 0 bases at J, with 11 bases between the two ends.

This clone was counted once. This chain connects TRBV27 to TRBJ2-1; TRBD2 matches 8 bases. V trimming: 5 bases; J trimming: 2 bases; junction bases outside the gene matches: 11. CDR1 is MNHEY and CDR2 is SMNVEV in the germline V gene (reference sequence). This CDR3 has 17 amino acids. CDR3 DNA: TGTGCCAGCAGTACCCCTACTAGCGGCCGCGCCTACAATGAGCAGTTCTTC. Protein sequence: CASSTPTSGRAYNEQFF.

The V gene is TRBV9, the J gene TRBJ2-1; 10 nucleotides agree with TRBD2. From germline, CDR1 is SGDLS and CDR2 YYNGEE. The J segment lost 6 bases and the V segment lost 2 bases, leaving 5 bases of the junction unmatched. The CDR3 totals 15 residues. CDR3 coding DNA: TGTGCCAGCAGCGTGCTGAGCGGGGGGGGCAATGAGCAGTTCTTC. This codes for CASSVLSGGGNEQFF.

The chain joins TRBV7-3 to TRBJ1-3, with D unresolved. The CDR3 has 20 amino acids. V was trimmed by 0 bases and J by 0 bases, leaving 21 bases between them. The germline gives CDR1 SGHTA, CDR2 FQGTGA. The CDR3 is CASSLTRRFSGGTSGNTIYF. The CDR3, as DNA: TGTGCCAGCAGCTTAACACGTCGATTTTCGGGAGGAACCTCTGGAAACACCATATATTTT.

V gene TRBV5-1 combines with J gene TRBJ2-1, with 11 bases that match TRBD1. With 0 bases clipped from V and 0 bases from J, the junction kept 5 bases outside the gene matches. Germline CDR1 reads SGHRS; CDR2 reads YFSETQ. The CDR3 length is 18 residues. DNA for the CDR3: TGCGCCAGCAGCTTGGCCGGGACAGGGGGAAGCTCCTACAATGAGCAGTTCTTC. It codes for CASSLAGTGGSSYNEQFF.

The genes are TRBV9 and TRBJ1-4; a possible D gene is TRBD1 (6 bases). The CDR3 is 14 amino acids. Deletions cut 3 bases from V and 8 bases from J, with 14 bases between. CDR1 and CDR2 (germline): SGDLS, YYNGEE. DNA for the CDR3: TGTGCCAGCAGCGCACAGGGCCAAGGCGAAAAACTGTTTTTT. It specifies CASSAQGQGEKLFF.

J is TRBJ1-2 and V is TRBV5-6, with TRBD1 matching 9 bases. Germline V gene lookup returns CDR1 SGHDT and CDR2 YYEEEE. V shed 0 bases, J shed 11 bases, and the junction held 11 bases outside the gene matches. The CDR3 runs to 15 residues. The CDR3 here is CASSLGGRTGDWYTF. CDR3 DNA sequence: TGTGCCAGCAGCTTGGGCGGAAGGACAGGGGATTGGTACACCTTC.